This entry describes one T cell receptor beta chain. What it binds is not known. The V gene's germline CDR1 is SQVTM and CDR2 ANQGSEA. There are 13 residues in the CDR3. With 7 bases clipped from V and 3 bases from J, the junction kept 6 bases outside the gene matches. The PCR contained 60 Vbeta and 13 Jbeta primers. Measured with immunoSEQ multiplex PCR; TCRdb has only the in-frame clones, and not every one. The sample yields 150,000 to 200,000 clones, around 81% seen once. This specimen comes from a study of cytomegalovirus exposure and HLA in healthy donors. Findings of the study overall: Earlier analysis yielded a pattern in which most TCR beta V segments were productive about 87% or about 30% of the time. It was confirmed in vitro that a few of the CMV-associated chains were specific for CMV antigens.

This receptor was taken from a woman in her thirties in good health and CMV-seropositive. This chain connects TRBV29-1 to TRBJ1-2; the match to TRBD1 covers 9 bases. Sequencing was carried out using PBMCs. CDR3 sequence reads: CSATGGADYGYTF. In DNA, the CDR3 is TGCAGCGCTACAGGGGGCGCAGACTATGGCTACACCTTC.